Below are 25 T cell receptor beta chains sequenced from a single sample in a study of T-cell memory formation after mild COVID-19. MiXCR, applied by TCRdb to the 5' RACE reads, yields one record per CDR3 protein. The sample shows a few hundred thousand distinct CDR3 sequences, around a sixth of them seen only once. Input material: PBMCs or a T cell subset sorted from them (not recorded which). These receptors were collected from a man aged 18 to 29 who had mild COVID-19 (a few samples of this study predate the infection). Cell type and time point are not known.

The chain uses TRBV20-1 and TRBJ2-5, with D unclear. Germline V CDR1 and CDR2: DFQATT, SNEGSKA (reference sequence). V gave up 0 bases and J gave up 5 bases, with 19 bases separating them. There are 16 residues in the CDR3. The CDR3 region is CSARDPVRVGLETQYF. DNA for the CDR3: TGCAGTGCTAGAGACCCGGTCAGAGTGGGCCTGGAGACCCAGTACTTC.

The CDR3 protein is CASSFWGGRYEQYV. CDR3 nucleotide sequence: TGTGCCAGCAGCTTCTGGGGGGGTAGGTACGAGCAGTACGTC. J is TRBJ2-7 and V is TRBV5-5, with 7 bases that match TRBD2. The germline CDR1 and CDR2 sequences are SGHKS and YYEKEE (reference sequence). The V and J ends lost 2 bases and 4 bases, in that order; junction bases with no gene match: 6. The CDR3 is made up of 14 amino acids.

J is TRBJ2-5 and V is TRBV5-1, with D unresolved. The ends were cut back, 0 bases at V and 5 bases at J, with 20 bases in the middle. Looked up from germline, CDR1 is SGHRS and CDR2 is YFSETQ. The CDR3 totals 17 residues. The CDR3 region is CASSLAGRTLQGETQYF. CDR3 bases: TGCGCCAGCAGCTTGGCCGGAAGGACGCTCCAAGGGGAGACCCAGTACTTC.

This clonotype has just a few counts. This rearrangement joins TRBV12-3 or TRBV12-4 to TRBJ1-5; D possibly corresponds to TRBD1 (6 bases). This CDR3 spans 15 amino acids. Trimming took off 6 bases at V and 0 bases at J, with 12 bases between the two ends. CDR3 coding DNA: TGTGCCAGCAGCCTAAGGACAGTTAGCAATCAGCCCCAGCATTTT. Translation gives CASSLRTVSNQPQHF.

This clonotype showed up just a few times. The chain has TRBV5-1 and TRBJ1-4; D is unresolved. The CDR3 has 13 amino acids. Trimming pared 4 bases from V and 4 bases from J, leaving 8 bases between. Germline lookup yields CDR1 SGHRS and CDR2 YFSETQ. The CDR3 sequence is CASSEDGNEKLFF. The CDR3 DNA follows: TGCGCCAGCAGCGAGGACGGTAATGAAAAACTGTTTTTT.

This clonotype was observed a handful of times. V usage is TRBV4-1 and J usage is TRBJ2-7; D is unclear. Trimming shortened V by 0 bases and J by 6 bases, and 6 bases separated the two germline ends. Germline-derived CDR1 and CDR2 are MGHRA and YSYEKL. This CDR3 is 12 amino acids long. CDR3 sequence (DNA): TGCGCCAGCAGCCAAGATGGGCGCGAGCAGTACGTC. It translates to CASSQDGREQYV.

This chain joins TRBV7-9 and TRBJ1-4; D possibly corresponds to TRBD1 (6 bases). From germline, CDR1 is SEHNR and CDR2 FQNEAQ (reference sequence). V lost 3 bases and J lost 7, with 12 bases in between. The CDR3 is made up of 14 amino acids. CDR3 residues: CASSFGGRGEKLFF. CDR3 bases: TGTGCCAGCAGCTTTGGAGGCAGGGGTGAAAAACTGTTTTTT.

This clonotype has more than one count but fewer than ten. DNA for the CDR3: TGTGCCAGAGGACAGAAGGCTTATGGCTACACCTTC. Amino acids: CARGQKAYGYTF. The chain is built from TRBV18 and TRBJ1-2, with a possible D match to TRBD1 (6 bases). With 9 bases removed from V and 5 bases from J, the gap between germline ends came to 13 bases. Germline lookup yields CDR1 KGHSH and CDR2 LQKENI. The CDR3 contains 12 residues.

This clonotype was seen more than once but under ten times. The chain links TRBV10-3 to TRBJ2-5; D possibly corresponds to TRBD2 (5 bases). Germline loops: CDR1 ENHRY, CDR2 SYGVKD. Trimming removed 0 bases from V and 5 bases from J, with 10 bases in between. The CDR3 length is 14 residues. The CDR3 DNA sequence: TGTGCCATCAGTGAGTCGGACTGGTCGGAGACCCAGTACTTC. Translation gives CAISESDWSETQYF.

V usage is TRBV2 and J usage is TRBJ1-1; D is ambiguous. Per the germline V gene, CDR1 is SNHLY and CDR2 is FYNNEI. Trimming cost V 4 bases and J 1 base, with 7 bases left between them. The CDR3 has 13 residues. The chain's CDR3 is CASSAPPNTEAFF. The CDR3 DNA sequence: TGTGCCAGCAGTGCTCCCCCGAACACTGAAGCTTTCTTT. The full variable domain, in which reference TRBV2 and TRBJ1-1 provide the parts outside the CDR3, is EPEVTQTPSHQVTQMGQEVILRCVPISNHLYFYWYRQILGQKVEFLVSFYNNEISEKSEIFDDQFSVERPDGSNFTLKIRSTKLEDSAMYFCASSAPPNTEAFFGQGTRLTVV.

This chain connects TRBV20-1 to TRBJ2-5; D could derive from TRBD1 or TRBD2 (6 bases each). The CDR3 runs to 14 residues. V gave up 2 bases and J gave up 2 bases, with 12 bases separating them. Germline loops: CDR1 DFQATT, CDR2 SNEGSKA (reference sequence). CDR3 sequence reads: CSARISGQQETQYF. CDR3 sequence (DNA): TGCAGTGCTAGAATTAGCGGACAGCAAGAGACCCAGTACTTC.

V gene TRBV2 combines with J gene TRBJ2-3; D is uncertain. This CDR3 spans 16 amino acids. Germline CDR1 and CDR2: SNHLY and FYNNEI. Deletions cut 6 bases from V and 4 bases from J, with 20 bases between. CDR3 sequence: CASRDHRVLIPDTQYF. The CDR3 DNA reads TGTGCCAGCAGAGACCACCGGGTCCTAATCCCAGATACGCAGTATTTT.

This chain uses TRBV5-1 with TRBJ1-3, with a weak D call TRBD1 (5 bases). The CDR3 sequence is 13 residues long. The V end lost 6 bases, the J end lost 1 base, and 8 bases lay between the germline ends. Germline-derived CDR1 and CDR2 are SGHRS and YFSETQ. CDR3 sequence: CASKTVSGNTIYF. The CDR3 DNA follows: TGCGCCAGCAAGACAGTATCTGGAAACACCATATATTTT.

The chain recombines TRBV15 with TRBJ1-3; the D is unclear. V was shortened by 1 base and J by 4 bases, with 14 bases between the two germline ends. Per the germline V gene, CDR1 is LNHNV and CDR2 is YYDKDF (reference sequence). This CDR3 has 16 amino acids. CDR3 DNA sequence: TGTGCCACCAGCAGAGTCCCCCCAGGCTTAGGAAACACCATATATTTT. This encodes CATSRVPPGLGNTIYF.

This sequence joins TRBV6-2 or TRBV6-3 and TRBJ2-5; 15 bases agree with TRBD2. CDR3 size: 16 residues. CDR1 is MNHEY, CDR2 SVGEGT, per germline. Germline trimming cut 7 bases from V and 1 base from J; bases unmatched to any gene: 4. CDR3 protein: CASNGLAGGFQETQYF. The CDR3 DNA sequence: TGTGCCAGCAACGGACTAGCGGGGGGGTTCCAAGAGACCCAGTACTTC.

V and J are TRBV5-1 and TRBJ2-2; the match to TRBD2 covers 8 bases. The CDR3 totals 14 residues. In germline, CDR1 is SGHRS, CDR2 YFSETQ. The V gene end was trimmed by 4 bases and the J gene end by 4 bases; junction bases not matched to a gene: 3. CDR3 nucleotide sequence: TGCGCCAGCAGCGCAGGGACTAGCACCGGGGAGCTGTTTTTT. Encoded protein: CASSAGTSTGELFF.

There are many counts of this clonotype. The chain employs TRBV15 and TRBJ2-7; D is uncertain. Germline lookup yields CDR1 LNHNV and CDR2 YYDKDF (reference sequence). Trimming shortened V by 1 base and J by 7 bases, and 14 bases separated the two germline ends. The CDR3 is made up of 14 amino acids. CDR3 protein: CATSRGPSHSEQYF. The DNA for the CDR3 is TGTGCCACCAGCAGAGGACCCTCACACAGTGAGCAGTACTTC.

The table lists this clonotype with a few counts. This chain joins TRBV7-9 and TRBJ2-4; 12 bases match TRBD2. The CDR3 consists of 19 residues. Germline V gene lookup returns CDR1 SEHNR and CDR2 FQNEAQ (reference sequence). V shed 5 bases, J shed 0 bases, and the junction held 11 bases outside the gene matches. The CDR3 reads CASSRSLAGGRLAKNIQYF. The CDR3 bases are TGTGCCAGCAGCCGATCTCTAGCGGGGGGGCGTCTAGCCAAAAACATTCAGTACTTC. The entire variable domain, with the rest obtained from reference TRBV7-9 and TRBJ2-4, is as follows: DTGVSQNPRHKITKRGQNVTFRCDPISEHNRLYWYRQTLGQGPEFLTYFQNEAQLEKSRLLSDRFSAERPKGSFSTLEIQRTEQGDSAMYLCASSRSLAGGRLAKNIQYFGAGTRLSVL.

Only a few counts were recorded for this clonotype. The CDR3 loop is CASSEISSYEQYF. Here the CDR3 DNA reads TGTGCCAGCAGTGAGATCAGCTCCTACGAGCAGTACTTC. The V call is TRBV6-1, the J call TRBJ2-7, with unresolved D. The CDR3 contains 13 residues. V dropped 3 bases and J dropped 0 bases, with 6 bases sitting between them. CDR1 is MNHNS, CDR2 SASEGT, per germline.

The sample holds a few counts of this clonotype. The CDR3 sequence: CASSPAAAKETQYF. The DNA for the CDR3 is TGTGCCAGCAGCCCAGCAGCGGCCAAAGAGACCCAGTACTTC. The chain joins TRBV12-3 or TRBV12-4 to TRBJ2-5, with D possibly TRBD2 on 5 matching bases. Trimming pared 6 bases from V and 3 bases from J, leaving 14 bases between. The CDR3 is 14 residues long.

This chain uses TRBV9 with TRBJ2-3; weak D call: TRBD2 (6 bases). The CDR3 runs 16 residues. Germline CDR1 SGDLS, CDR2 YYNGEE. V was trimmed by 0 bases and J by 1 base, leaving 12 bases between them. Here the CDR3 DNA reads TGTGCCAGCAGCGTAGGCGGGACTTCAGGCACAGATACGCAGTATTTT. Translated, it gives CASSVGGTSGTDTQYF.

This clonotype was counted many times. V and J are TRBV29-1 and TRBJ2-4, with D possibly called TRBD1 or TRBD2 (6 bases each). Trimming removed 3 bases at V and 5 bases at J, with 14 bases between. This CDR3 is built from 14 residues. CDR1 is SQVTM and CDR2 is ANQGSEA in the germline V gene. The CDR3 DNA reads as TGCAGCGTTGAGCCGGGGGCTCGGGAAAACATTCAGTACTTC. Amino acid sequence: CSVEPGARENIQYF.

Only a few counts were recorded for this clonotype. J is TRBJ2-1 and V is TRBV6-6; D may correspond to TRBD1 or TRBD2 (5 bases each). The CDR3 contains 17 residues. V was pared by 8 bases and J by 8 bases, with 28 bases between. Per the germline V gene, CDR1 is MNHNY and CDR2 is SVGAGI (reference sequence). The CDR3 spells CASVSSRRGTIGDEQFF. The CDR3 bases are TGTGCCAGCGTAAGCTCCAGACGGGGCACGATAGGGGATGAGCAGTTCTTC.

This clonotype appeared a few times. This chain links TRBV5-1 with TRBJ1-2; D is perhaps TRBD1 (5 bases). With 0 bases removed from V and 1 base from J, the gap between germline ends came to 19 bases. Germline V gene lookup returns CDR1 SGHRS and CDR2 YFSETQ. CDR3 size: 18 residues. The CDR3 spells CASSLEPGDGMLNYGYTF. The CDR3 DNA reads TGCGCCAGCAGCTTGGAACCCGGGGACGGAATGCTTAACTATGGCTACACCTTC.

The chain's CDR3 is CASGPGGWTEAFF. The CDR3 DNA reads TGTGCCAGCGGCCCAGGGGGGTGGACTGAAGCTTTCTTT. This rearrangement joins TRBV27 to TRBJ1-1, with 7 bases aligning to TRBD1. J gave up 5 bases and V 8 bases, and 8 bases lay outside the gene matches. This CDR3 has 13 residues. Germline V gives CDR1 MNHEY, CDR2 SMNVEV (reference sequence).